The present T cell receptor (beta chain) was sequenced within a study of patients and donors after allogeneic stem cell transplantation. TCRdb analysed the RT-PCR reads with MiXCR anew, one entry per CDR3 protein. The sample lists 160,000 or so distinct CDR3 sequences; about a quarter were seen once. The CDR3 is 16 residues long. Between the trimmed V and J ends, which lost 6 bases and 2 bases, there was a span of 20 bases. CDR1 and CDR2 from the germline V gene are DFQATT and SNEGSKA (reference sequence). V gene TRBV20-1 combines with J gene TRBJ2-1; TRBD2 might be the D (5 bases). Material: blood, either unsorted or a sorted T cell fraction (not recorded which). The TCR was taken from a human donor who was either an allogeneic HSCT recipient or a stem cell or donor lymphocyte infusion donor (not recorded which). It is not recorded whose cells these are; they may come from a transplant donor. The chain's CDR3 is CSAPLGGVIPYNEQFF. CDR3 sequence (DNA): TGCAGTGCCCCACTAGGCGGCGTTATCCCCTACAATGAGCAGTTCTTC.